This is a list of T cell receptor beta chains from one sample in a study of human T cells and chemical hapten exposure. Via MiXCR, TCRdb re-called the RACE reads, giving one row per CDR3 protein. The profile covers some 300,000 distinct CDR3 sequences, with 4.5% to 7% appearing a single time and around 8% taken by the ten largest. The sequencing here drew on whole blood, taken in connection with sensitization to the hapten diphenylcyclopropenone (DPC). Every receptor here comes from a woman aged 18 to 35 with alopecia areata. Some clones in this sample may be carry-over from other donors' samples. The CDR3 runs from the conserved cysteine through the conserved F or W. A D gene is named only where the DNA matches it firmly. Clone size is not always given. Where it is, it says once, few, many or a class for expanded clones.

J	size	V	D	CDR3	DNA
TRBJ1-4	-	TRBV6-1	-	CASSEVREEKLFF	TGTGCCAGCAGTGAAGTGCGGGAGGAAAAACTGTTTTTT
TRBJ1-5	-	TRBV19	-	CASSILLDSNQPQHF	TGTGCCAGTAGTATCTTGCTGGATAGCAATCAGCCCCAGCATTTT
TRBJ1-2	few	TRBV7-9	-	CASSEGGRTIYGYTF	TGTGCCAGCAGCGAAGGGGGGCGGACCATCTATGGCTACACCTTC
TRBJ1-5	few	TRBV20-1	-	CSAIRGGYSNQPQHF	TGCAGTGCTATTCGGGGCGGTTATAGCAATCAGCCCCAGCATTTT
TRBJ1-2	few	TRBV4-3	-	CASSQDRGGPSNYGYTF	TGCGCCAGCAGCCAAGATAGAGGGGGACCCTCTAACTATGGCTACACCTTC
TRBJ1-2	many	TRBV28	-	CASSRVGYGYTF	TGTGCCAGCAGCAGGGTAGGCTATGGCTACACCTTC
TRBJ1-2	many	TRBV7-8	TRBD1	CASSFLVIRTGSDGYTF	TGTGCCAGCAGCTTTCTCGTGATACGGACAGGTAGCGATGGCTACACCTTC
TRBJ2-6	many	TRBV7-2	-	CASSKQGSSGANVLTF	TGTGCCAGCAGTAAACAGGGTAGCTCTGGGGCCAACGTCCTGACTTTC
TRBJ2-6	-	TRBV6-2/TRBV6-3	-	CASEIGMKRQIYTSGANVLTF	TGTGCCAGCGAAATTGGGATGAAGCGACAGATATATACCTCTGGGGCCAACGTCCTGACTTTC
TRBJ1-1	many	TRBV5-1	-	CASSSTPVAGYTEAFF	TGCGCCAGCAGCTCGACTCCAGTCGCGGGATACACTGAAGCTTTCTTT
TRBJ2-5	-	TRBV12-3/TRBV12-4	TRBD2	CASSLESSGGRTFETQYF	TGTGCCAGCAGTTTAGAGTCTAGCGGGGGCCGTACCTTTGAGACCCAGTACTTC
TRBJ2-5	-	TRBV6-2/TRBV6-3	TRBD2	CASSPTGDSGGGKETQYF	TGTGCCAGCAGCCCCACCGGGGATAGCGGGGGCGGAAAAGAGACCCAGTACTTC
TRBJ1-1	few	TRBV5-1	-	CASRMAGQMNTEAFF	TGCGCCAGCAGGATGGCAGGGCAAATGAACACTGAAGCTTTCTTT
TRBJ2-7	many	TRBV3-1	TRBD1	CASSRTGTGDRGQYF	TGTGCCAGCAGCCGTACCGGGACAGGGGACCGAGGGCAGTACTTC
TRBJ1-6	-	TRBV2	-	CASSGQTALNSPLHF	TGTGCCAGCAGCGGACAGACAGCGCTTAATTCACCCCTCCACTTT
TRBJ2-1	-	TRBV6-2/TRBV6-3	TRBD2	CASRSSGASSGQFF	TGTGCCAGCAGATCTAGCGGGGCCTCTTCGGGGCAGTTCTTC
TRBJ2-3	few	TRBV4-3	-	CASSLVFSFTETQYF	TGCGCCAGCAGCCTCGTGTTTTCCTTCACAGAAACGCAGTATTTT
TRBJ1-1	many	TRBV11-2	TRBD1	CASSMDRGRTFF	TGTGCCAGCAGTATGGACAGGGGACGGACTTTCTTT
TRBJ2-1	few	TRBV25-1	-	CASSELWDTSRDEQFF	TGTGCCAGCAGTGAACTTTGGGACACCTCTCGGGATGAGCAGTTCTTC
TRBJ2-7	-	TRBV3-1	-	CASSQVGVPSGEQYF	TGTGCCAGCAGCCAAGTGGGGGTCCCCTCGGGAGAGCAGTACTTC
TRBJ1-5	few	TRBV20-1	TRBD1	CSARNSDRGGNQPQHF	TGCAGTGCTAGGAACTCGGACAGGGGAGGCAATCAGCCCCAGCATTTT
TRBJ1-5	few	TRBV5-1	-	CASSFSGQSNQPQHF	TGCGCCAGCAGCTTCTCAGGACAGAGCAATCAGCCCCAGCATTTT
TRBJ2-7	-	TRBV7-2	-	CASSYVGDYEQYF	TGTGCCAGCAGCTATGTTGGGGACTACGAGCAGTACTTC
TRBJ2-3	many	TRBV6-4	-	CASRRGPGTDTQYF	TGTGCCAGCAGGCGGGGTCCTGGCACAGATACGCAGTATTTT
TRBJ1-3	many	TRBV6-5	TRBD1	CASRPTGGSGNTIYF	TGTGCCAGCAGACCCACAGGGGGAAGTGGAAACACCATATATTTT
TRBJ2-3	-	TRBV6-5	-	CASSYSPAGRRDTQYF	TGTGCCAGCAGTTACTCGCCGGCAGGGCGTAGAGATACGCAGTATTTT
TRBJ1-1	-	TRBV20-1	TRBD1	CSATRGRTEAFF	TGCAGTGCTACCAGGGGGCGCACTGAAGCTTTCTTT
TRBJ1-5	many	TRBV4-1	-	CASSQGHGSSNQPQHF	TGCGCCAGCAGCCAAGGGCATGGCAGTTCAAATCAGCCCCAGCATTTT
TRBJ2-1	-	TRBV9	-	CASSGNTENNEQFF	TGTGCCAGCAGCGGAAATACAGAGAACAATGAGCAGTTCTTC
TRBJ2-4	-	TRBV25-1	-	CASSEEEGQTIAKNIQYF	TGTGCCAGCAGTGAAGAAGAGGGGCAGACTATAGCCAAAAACATTCAGTACTTC
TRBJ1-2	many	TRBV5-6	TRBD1	CASSSLKGQYFDGYTF	TGTGCCAGCAGCTCACTAAAGGGACAGTACTTCGATGGCTACACCTTC
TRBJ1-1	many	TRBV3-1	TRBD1	CASSLRQGDTEAFF	TGTGCCAGCAGCCTCCGTCAGGGGGACACTGAAGCTTTCTTT
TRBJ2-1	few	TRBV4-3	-	CASSEDSLLHNEQFF	TGCGCCAGCAGCGAGGACAGCCTCTTGCACAATGAGCAGTTCTTC
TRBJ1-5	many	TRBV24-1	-	CATSARQTYQPQHF	TGTGCCACCAGTGCTCGACAGACCTATCAGCCCCAGCATTTT
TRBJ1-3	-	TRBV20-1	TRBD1	CSALTGGHTIYF	TGCAGTGCTTTGACAGGGGGGCACACCATATATTTT
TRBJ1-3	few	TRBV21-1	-	CASSKVGLRSGNTIYF	TGTGCCAGCAGCAAAGTGGGCCTCCGGTCCGGAAACACCATATATTTT
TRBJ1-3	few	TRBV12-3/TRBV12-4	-	CASSPRDGNSGNTIYF	TGTGCCAGCAGTCCGCGGGACGGTAACTCTGGAAACACCATATATTTT
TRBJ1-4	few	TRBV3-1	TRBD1	CASSPPTGANEKLFF	TGTGCCAGCAGCCCGCCGACAGGGGCTAATGAAAAACTGTTTTTT
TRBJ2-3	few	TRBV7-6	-	CASSFSGLTSTDTQYF	TGTGCCAGCAGCTTCAGTGGGCTTACTAGCACAGATACGCAGTATTTT
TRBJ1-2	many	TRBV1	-	CTSSQVKQGITYGYTF	TGCACCAGCAGCCAAGTAAAACAGGGAATTACCTATGGCTACACCTTC
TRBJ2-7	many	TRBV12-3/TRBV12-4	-	CASSSKGANLHEQYF	TGTGCCAGCAGTTCAAAAGGGGCAAACCTGCACGAGCAGTACTTC
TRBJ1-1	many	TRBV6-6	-	CASSYSSNRVLGTEAFF	TGTGCCAGCAGTTACTCGTCGAACAGGGTCCTGGGGACTGAAGCTTTCTTT
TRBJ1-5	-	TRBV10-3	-	CAISDVGTPQHF	TGTGCCATCAGTGACGTTGGAACGCCCCAGCATTTT
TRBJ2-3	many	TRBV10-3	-	CAISGVSTGGSDTQYF	TGTGCCATCAGTGGGGTTTCGACGGGGGGCTCAGATACGCAGTATTTT
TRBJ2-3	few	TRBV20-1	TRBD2	CSARRPGGAPDTQYF	TGCAGTGCCCGCCGTCCCGGGGGGGCCCCAGATACGCAGTATTTT
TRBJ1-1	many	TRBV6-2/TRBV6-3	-	CASTYLMRGTEAFF	TGTGCCAGCACATACCTGATGAGGGGGACTGAAGCTTTCTTT
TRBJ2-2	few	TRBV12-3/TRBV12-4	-	CASSPEDRNTGELFF	TGTGCCAGCAGTCCAGAGGACAGGAACACCGGGGAGCTGTTTTTT
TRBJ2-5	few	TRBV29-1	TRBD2	CSVPWTSGREETQYF	TGCAGCGTTCCATGGACTAGCGGGAGAGAAGAGACCCAGTACTTC